Below are 11 T cell receptor beta chains sequenced from a single sample in a study of blood T cell repertoires in COVID-19. Profiled with immunoSEQ multiplex PCR; TCRdb holds only in-frame clones, not every one. Of approximately 140,000 clones in the sample, about 86% were seen once. What was sequenced was peripheral blood. All receptors come from an older man with acute or convalescent COVID-19.

The chain recombines TRBV27 with TRBJ1-6; possible D gene TRBD1, 6 bases. The V end was cut by 5 bases, the J end by 10 bases, with 12 bases between. Germline V gene lookup returns CDR1 MNHEY and CDR2 SMNVEV (reference sequence). The CDR3 consists of 13 residues. The CDR3 region is CASSPGQLSPLHF. The CDR3 region has the DNA TGTGCCAGCAGTCCCGGACAGCTATCACCCCTCCACTTT.

This chain links TRBV28 with TRBJ2-2; the D is unclear. CDR3 length equals 14 residues. V lost 4 bases and J 0 bases, leaving 6 bases between the germline ends. Germline lookup yields CDR1 MDHEN and CDR2 SYDVKM. This CDR3 reads CASSYTANTGELFF. The DNA for the CDR3 is TGTGCCAGCAGTTACACAGCGAACACCGGGGAGCTGTTTTTT.

This chain links TRBV7-9 with TRBJ2-7; D is possibly TRBD2 (5 bases). CDR3 size: 14 residues. The germline V and J ends were trimmed by 5 bases and 1 base, with 12 bases remaining between them. CDR1 SEHNR and CDR2 FQNEAQ come from the germline V gene (reference sequence). CDR3 DNA sequence: TGTGCCAGCAGCCGGATCCTAGCATCCTACGAGCAGTACTTC. Its translation: CASSRILASYEQYF.

The chain is built from TRBV7-2 and TRBJ2-7; D might be TRBD2 (6 bases). The germline V gene has CDR1 SGHTA and CDR2 FQGNSA. Trimming took off 3 bases at V and 1 base at J, with 13 bases between the two ends. There are 15 residues in the CDR3. The CDR3 region is CASSLVGGGSYEQYF. The DNA for the CDR3 is TGTGCCAGCAGCTTGGTCGGGGGAGGTTCCTACGAGCAGTACTTC.

The chain employs TRBV7-9 and TRBJ1-4, with TRBD1 matching 9 bases. CDR1 and CDR2 (germline): SEHNR, FQNEAQ (reference sequence). Trimming cost V 5 bases and J 5 bases; bases outside gene matches: 9. The CDR3 spans 16 residues. For the CDR3, the DNA is TGTGCCAGCAGCCTCATAGGACAGGGGCTGAATGAAAAACTGTTTTTT. Translated, it gives CASSLIGQGLNEKLFF.

This clone was observed a single time. The same CDR3 can be traced to other DNA sequences in this sample. The chain recombines TRBV6-2 or TRBV6-3 with TRBJ2-7, with no clear D. V lost 6 bases to trimming and J lost 3 bases, with 9 bases between them. This CDR3 spans 12 amino acids. Germline assignment: CDR1 MNHEY and CDR2 SVGEGT. CDR3 protein: CASSLNSYEQYF. The CDR3 DNA sequence: TGTGCCAGCAGCCTGAACAGCTACGAGCAGTACTTC.

This chain uses TRBV7-2 with TRBJ2-1; TRBD2 aligns across 13 bases. V lost 5 bases to trimming and J lost 5 bases; unmatched junction nucleotides: 6. This CDR3 spans 16 amino acids. Germline lookup yields CDR1 SGHTA and CDR2 FQGNSA. CDR3 in amino acids: CASSLIGTSGNNEQFF. CDR3 DNA sequence: TGTGCCAGCAGCCTCATTGGGACTAGCGGGAACAATGAGCAGTTCTTC.

This clone occurred once. This chain connects TRBV28 to TRBJ2-1; TRBD1 aligns across 10 bases. V shed 5 bases, J shed 7 bases, and the junction held 11 bases outside the gene matches. The germline V gene encodes CDR1 MDHEN and CDR2 SYDVKM. This CDR3 spans 16 amino acids. This CDR3 reads CASSPSGTGDFNEQFF. The DNA of the CDR3 is TGTGCCAGCAGTCCTTCCGGGACAGGGGACTTTAATGAGCAGTTCTTC.

This chain connects TRBV12-3 or TRBV12-4 to TRBJ1-1; D remains ambiguous. The CDR3 is 12 amino acids. Trimming cost V 1 base and J 6 bases, with 6 bases left between them. This CDR3 reads CASSLVYSEAFF. The CDR3, as DNA: TGTGCCAGCAGTTTAGTGTATTCTGAAGCTTTCTTT.

The chain is built from TRBV6-5 and TRBJ1-2, with 7 bases matching TRBD1. J was trimmed by 2 bases and V by 6 bases; bases with no gene match: 6. Per the germline V gene, CDR1 is MNHEY and CDR2 is SVGAGI. The CDR3 is 14 amino acids. The chain's CDR3 is CASRPTGVNYGYTF. The CDR3 DNA sequence: TGTGCCAGCAGGCCTACAGGGGTCAACTATGGCTACACCTTC.

The chain has TRBV7-9 and TRBJ1-2; 8 nucleotides match TRBD1. CDR3 length: 14 residues. Per germline, CDR1 SEHNR and CDR2 FQNEAQ (reference sequence). Losses at the gene ends were 4 bases for V and 3 bases for J; bases not matched to a gene: 4. CDR3 sequence: CASSSDRADYGYTF. The CDR3 bases are TGTGCCAGCAGCTCGGACAGGGCAGACTATGGCTACACCTTC.